Listed here are 24 T cell receptor beta chains from one sample, sequenced in a study of T cell repertoires in cytomegalovirus infection. These receptors' targets are unknown. In TCRdb, the reads were re-called with MiXCR into one record per CDR3 protein. The sample includes fewer than 950,000 distinct CDR3 sequences, roughly 33% of them seen just once. Sequenced here: cultured CD8+ T cells from PBMCs, sampled from culture after CMV antigen stimulation. These receptor sequences come from a human donor in good health (CMV status not recorded). Some clones in this sample may be carry-over from other donors' samples.

The CDR3 reads CASSSAGGRRYGYTF. For the CDR3, the DNA is TGTGCCAGCAGTTCGGCGGGGGGTCGTCGCTATGGCTACACCTTC. The chain carries TRBV5-6 and TRBJ1-2; maybe TRBD1 (5 bases). Trimming left V 5 bases short and J 4 bases short, with 18 bases between. Germline CDR1 reads SGHDT; CDR2 reads YYEEEE. The CDR3 is made up of 15 amino acids.

This chain connects TRBV29-1 to TRBJ2-5; D is uncertain. Trimming removed 1 base from V and 0 bases from J, with 9 bases in between. CDR3 length: 14 residues. CDR1 and CDR2 from the germline V gene are SQVTM and ANQGSEA. CDR3 nucleotide sequence: TGCAGCGTTGAAGGACTTGTGTACCAAGAGACCCAGTACTTC. Protein product: CSVEGLVYQETQYF.

This clonotype was seen a handful of times. The genes are TRBV14 and TRBJ1-4; no clear D gene. The CDR3 covers 16 residues. V lost 0 bases, J lost 7 bases, and 15 bases lay in between. The V gene's germline CDR1 is SGHDN and CDR2 FVKESK. The CDR3 coding sequence is TGTGCCAGCAGCCAAGATGGCGCGGCCACGGGTGAAAAACTGTTTTTT. Translating gives CASSQDGAATGEKLFF.

This clonotype was detected only a few times. The chain is built from TRBV12-3 or TRBV12-4 and TRBJ2-1; D might be TRBD1 (7 bases). The ends were cut back, 7 bases at V and 7 bases at J, with 23 bases in the middle. The CDR3 extends over 16 amino acids. CDR3 bases: TGTGCCAGCATCCCTAAGGGGCAGGGGGGTTTGAATGAGCAGTTCTTC. Translated: CASIPKGQGGLNEQFF.

This clonotype has at least ten counts. This chain links TRBV12-3 or TRBV12-4 with TRBJ1-6; no firm D call. The CDR3 sequence is 14 residues long. V was shortened by 3 bases and J by 8 bases, with 11 bases between the two germline ends. The CDR3 sequence is CASSLESGYSPLHF. As DNA, the CDR3 is TGTGCCAGCAGTTTGGAGTCAGGCTATTCACCCCTCCACTTT.

To note about this clonotype: This may be a read error: a much more frequent sequence differs by one nucleotide. The chain is built from TRBV5-5 and TRBJ1-2, with TRBD1 as a possible D gene (6 bases). The CDR3 runs to 13 residues. CDR1 SGHKS and CDR2 YYEKEE come from the germline V gene (reference sequence). The CDR3 coding sequence is TGTGTCAGCAGTAGATTTTTAGGGGGTGGCTACACCTTC. Amino acid sequence: CVSSRFLGGGYTF.

The rearrangement links TRBV10-2 to TRBJ1-1, with D unclear. Germline V gene lookup returns CDR1 WSHSY and CDR2 SAAADI. The CDR3 is made up of 16 amino acids. Trimming shortened V by 3 bases and J by 0 bases, and 14 bases separated the two germline ends. The CDR3 spells CASSENWRTMNTEAFF. The CDR3 DNA is TGCGCCAGCAGTGAAAATTGGCGAACCATGAACACTGAAGCTTTCTTT.

The rearrangement uses TRBV27 and TRBJ1-4; D remains unclear. This CDR3 has 16 amino acids. V lost 6 bases and J 8 bases, leaving 22 bases between the germline ends. Germline V gives CDR1 MNHEY, CDR2 SMNVEV (reference sequence). CDR3: CASSLSRERHQEKLFF. CDR3 in DNA: TGTGCCAGCAGCCTGTCCCGGGAAAGACACCAGGAAAAACTGTTTTTT.

The DNA of the CDR3 is TGTGCCAGCAGGGGGACAGGGATTAATCAGCCCCAGCATTTT. Its protein product is CASRGTGINQPQHF. The rearrangement uses TRBV2 and TRBJ1-5; 9 bases line up with TRBD1. Germline CDR1 SNHLY, CDR2 FYNNEI. The CDR3 runs to 14 residues. The trim removed 6 bases at V and 4 bases at J, leaving 4 bases unmatched.

The rearrangement links TRBV14 to TRBJ2-7; TRBD1 agrees at 8 bases. Losses at the gene ends were 2 bases for V and 2 bases for J; bases not matched to a gene: 8. The CDR3 extends over 16 amino acids. From germline, CDR1 is SGHDN and CDR2 FVKESK. The CDR3 DNA reads as TGTGCCAGCAGCCAAACGCCTGACAGGGGAACCTACGAGCAGTACTTC. It codes for CASSQTPDRGTYEQYF.

This clonotype was counted only a few times. The gene calls are TRBV4-2 and TRBJ2-1; D might be TRBD2 (5 bases). Trimming removed 3 bases from V and 4 bases from J, with 7 bases in between. Germline CDR1 LGHNA, CDR2 YNFKEQ. The CDR3 is made up of 13 amino acids. The CDR3 sequence: CASSHRLYNEQFF. The CDR3 DNA is TGTGCCAGCAGCCACCGACTATACAATGAGCAGTTCTTC.

This clonotype has more than one count but fewer than ten. The V call is TRBV4-3, the J call TRBJ2-1; D possibly corresponds to TRBD2 (5 bases). From germline, CDR1 is LGHNA and CDR2 YSLEER. V shed 3 bases and J shed 0 bases, with 12 bases lying between them. The CDR3 length is 16 residues. The CDR3 spells CASSHSPEGSYNEQFF. CDR3 in DNA: TGCGCCAGCAGCCACTCCCCCGAGGGCTCCTACAATGAGCAGTTCTTC.

The rearrangement links TRBV6-5 to TRBJ1-1; no reliable D call. Trimming pared 10 bases from V and 2 bases from J, leaving 14 bases between. CDR1 and CDR2 from the germline V gene are MNHEY and SVGAGI. The CDR3 totals 13 residues. For the CDR3, the DNA is TGTGCCACGGCGGCGGGTGGAAACACTGAAGCTTTCTTT. Translated: CATAAGGNTEAFF.

The chain combines TRBV27 with TRBJ2-1; 9 bases align to TRBD2. The CDR3 extends over 17 amino acids. CDR1 is MNHEY, CDR2 SMNVEV, per germline (reference sequence). V dropped 0 bases and J dropped 7; count of bases not matched to a gene: 10. DNA of the CDR3: TGTGCCAGCAGTTTATCGTTTGGCGGGGGGGCAAGAAATGAGCAGTTCTTC. Translation gives CASSLSFGGGARNEQFF.

This clonotype showed up just a few times. This chain connects TRBV12-3 or TRBV12-4 to TRBJ1-1, with D unresolved. The CDR3 extends over 13 amino acids. The V gene lost 7 bases and the J gene lost 4 bases, with 13 bases spanning the gap. CDR3 in amino acids: CASTLSGSTEAFF. The DNA of the CDR3 is TGTGCCAGCACTCTTTCCGGGTCCACTGAAGCTTTCTTT.

The CDR3 is CASSLAGFYQPQHF. CDR3 DNA: TGTGCCAGCAGTTTAGCCGGTTTCTATCAGCCCCAGCATTTT. This chain links TRBV12-3 or TRBV12-4 with TRBJ1-5; D gene unclear. The CDR3 totals 14 residues. V was pared by 0 bases and J by 5 bases, with 8 bases between.

This clonotype has just a few counts. The DNA of the CDR3 is TGTGCCAGCAGCTTTAGGTCGGGACTGAGGACAGATACGCAGTATTTT. This codes for CASSFRSGLRTDTQYF. The chain combines TRBV7-6 with TRBJ2-3, with D tentatively TRBD2 (6 bases). The CDR3 loop spans 16 amino acids. In germline, CDR1 is SGHVS, CDR2 FNYEAQ. V dropped 3 bases and J dropped 3 bases, with 16 bases sitting between them.

The chain couples TRBV4-1 to TRBJ2-1; perhaps TRBD2 as D (7 bases). The CDR3 runs 15 residues. Germline V gives CDR1 MGHRA, CDR2 YSYEKL. Trimming stripped 7 bases from V and 8 bases from J, with 21 bases between. The DNA for the CDR3 is TGCGCCAGCACCCTGGAGGGGGGGACCCCCGATGAGCAGTTCTTC. Residues: CASTLEGGTPDEQFF.

This clonotype has at least ten counts. The gene calls are TRBV7-2 and TRBJ2-5; 12 nucleotides align to TRBD2. Germline CDR1 reads SGHTA; CDR2 reads FQGNSA. Losses at the gene ends were 1 base for V and 3 bases for J; bases not matched to a gene: 9. The CDR3 loop spans 18 amino acids. CDR3 DNA sequence: TGTGCCAGCAGCTTAGGTCCTAGCGGGGGGGTCGTGGAAGAGACCCAGTACTTC. Its protein is CASSLGPSGGVVEETQYF.

The chain is built from TRBV27 and TRBJ2-7; TRBD1 matches 7 bases. V shed 3 bases, J shed 4 bases, and the junction held 6 bases outside the gene matches. CDR3 size: 14 residues. In germline, CDR1 is MNHEY, CDR2 SMNVEV (reference sequence). CDR3 protein: CASSFFRGSYEQYF. The CDR3 region has the DNA TGTGCCAGCAGTTTCTTCAGGGGGTCGTACGAGCAGTACTTC.

The V call is TRBV6-5, the J call TRBJ1-1; D is unresolved. The CDR3 is 14 amino acids. Germline CDR1 is MNHEY and CDR2 is SVGAGI. V dropped 6 bases and J dropped 1 base, with 12 bases sitting between them. This CDR3 reads CASRSWAENTEAFF. The CDR3 DNA is TGTGCCAGCAGGTCCTGGGCAGAGAACACTGAAGCTTTCTTT.

This clonotype showed up just a few times. The chain joins TRBV19 to TRBJ2-2; 9 nucleotides match TRBD2. The CDR3 spans 16 residues. The J segment lost 6 bases and the V segment lost 7 bases, leaving 12 bases of the junction unmatched. Germline assignment: CDR1 LNHDA and CDR2 SQIVND (reference sequence). This chain's CDR3 is CASNPIAGALAGELFF. CDR3 nucleotide sequence: TGTGCCAGTAACCCTATAGCGGGGGCCCTGGCCGGGGAGCTGTTTTTT.

This clonotype has just a few counts. The V call is TRBV7-9, the J call TRBJ1-4, with D possibly being TRBD1 (6 bases). This CDR3 region has 13 residues. Germline CDR1 and CDR2: SEHNR and FQNEAQ (reference sequence). V was clipped by 1 base and J by 17 bases, with 17 bases between them. CDR3 bases: TGTGCCAGCAGCTTAGGAGGACAGCCCTATCGTTTTTTT. Encoded protein: CASSLGGQPYRFF. Supplemented by reference TRBV7-9 and TRBJ1-4, the full variable domain reads DTGVSQNPRHKITKRGQNVTFRCDPISEHNRLYWYRQTLGQGPEFLTYFQNEAQLEKSRLLSDRFSAERPKGSFSTLEIQRTEQGDSAMYLCASSLGGQPYRFFGSGTQLSVL.

The J gene is TRBJ1-6, the V gene TRBV28; D uncertain. Germline CDR1 MDHEN, CDR2 SYDVKM. The V end was cut by 3 bases, the J end by 8 bases, with 11 bases between. The CDR3 sequence is 14 residues long. As DNA, the CDR3 is TGTGCCAGCAGTTTTGAATCAACGTATTCACCCCTCCACTTT. It encodes CASSFESTYSPLHF. Complete variable domain (other parts from reference TRBV28 and TRBJ1-6): DVKVTQSSRYLVKRTGEKVFLECVQDMDHENMFWYRQDPGLGLRLIYFSYDVKMKEKGDIPEGYSVSREKKERFSLILESASTNQTSMYLCASSFESTYSPLHFGNGTRLTVT.